The sequence of this TCR beta chain was determined in a study of blood T cell repertoires in COVID-19 (dated by TCRdb to 2018 to 2021). With regard to the full study: The collaborator samples originated in the United States, Italy and Spain and spanned the acute and convalescent phases of COVID-19. The material from the prospective study consisted of cDNA or gDNA derived from T cells, B-cell-depleted T cells, or PBMCs. The dataset comprised deeply sampled blood TCRbeta repertoires from subjects exposed to, actively infected with, or recovered from COVID-19. The repertoires were made available in a free public database intended to serve as a resource for research on the immune response to SARS-CoV-2. The samples were drawn from two sources: the first 160 participants of the ongoing ImmuneRACE study, and 1,200 or so subjects contributed by 6 global collaborators. The sample metadata nearly always contained a de-identified subject ID, COVID-19 status, age in years and sex. HLA class I and class II types, where available, came from metadata supplied by the sample provider rather than from assay-based typing. Beyond this particular receptor, the publication reports: Clinical and demographic metadata were provided uncurated, with the amount varying by source and participant.

The immunoSEQ Assay, a bias-controlled multiplex PCR, was used to amplify TCRbeta CDR3 regions from genomic DNA. The paper's data handling went like this. The number of nucleated cells in each sample was estimated from the amplification of reference gene primers within the assay. To quantify the absolute abundance of each unique TCRbeta CDR3 rearrangement, sequence reads were collapsed and filtered. For each sample, productive Simpson clonality was calculated as the square root of Simpson's diversity index across productive rearrangements. TCRdb carries this immuneACCESS record with in-frame sequences only. Its versions omit some clonotypes, under half of them owing to an unresolved V gene in the studies checked, with the rest unexplained. V and J calls and clone size are copied from that table; D and trimming were computed from the DNA. The sample table contains fewer than 250,000 clones; only one count was recorded for around 81% of them. Around 7% of the sample goes to the ten largest clones.

With regard to this clone: The antigen it recognizes is unknown. No base quality information exists; no much larger clone differs at one position.

Participants in the prospective study were aged roughly 18 to 100 years, lived in about two dozen United States geographic areas, and enrolled through a virtual design. In the prospective study, cohorts were assigned on the basis of participant-reported clinical history obtained from a screening survey and a study questionnaire. In the prospective study, mobile phlebotomists collected whole blood, serum and a nasopharyngeal or oropharyngeal swab from each participant. Over an approximately 2-month period, participants in the prospective study had the option of providing additional blood draws and questionnaires. Before DNA extraction, blood samples from the prospective study were shipped at room temperature or frozen. Specimen: PBMCs or T cells enriched from blood (not recorded which). The receptor was isolated from a woman aged 40 to 49 with acute COVID-19.

The CDR3 protein sequence reads: CASSEDRGRNEKLFF. The sequence in DNA is TGTGCCAGCAGCGAAGACAGGGGGCGAAATGAAAAACTGTTTTTT. Recombination joined TRBV7-9 with TRBJ1-4; 10 bases in the junction line up with TRBD1. According to the germline V gene (reference sequence), CDR1 reads SEHNR and CDR2 reads FQNEAQ. From V the trimming removes 5 bases and from J it removes 5 bases, while the gene matches leave 5 bases of the junction unaccounted for. From the cysteine up to the phenylalanine, the CDR3 has a length of 15 residues. Only the CDR3 portion is preserved as DNA: 45 bases, with reading frame beginning at the first base. The entire variable domain, with the stretches around the CDR3 drawn from the reference TRBV7-9 and TRBJ1-4 proteins, is DTGVSQNPRHKITKRGQNVTFRCDPISEHNRLYWYRQTLGQGPEFLTYFQNEAQLEKSRLLSDRFSAERPKGSFSTLEIQRTEQGDSAMYLCASSEDRGRNEKLFFGSGTQLSVL.